This T cell receptor beta chain stems from a study of control samples from healthy donors and cancer patients (dated by TCRdb to 2019 to 2021). Trimming leaves V shorter by 3 bases and J shorter by 3 bases, with the junction holding 3 bases beyond the gene matches. The CDR3 contains 15 residues, cysteine and phenylalanine counted. The entry retains the CDR3 DNA only, 45 bases that are in frame from base 1. Reading the germline V gene gives CDR1 SNHLY and CDR2 FYNNEI. The library was made by the immunoSEQ multiplex PCR assay. Drawn from immuneACCESS, this table holds only the in-frame rearrangements with V and J called that TCRdb kept. Clones are partly lost; checked studies trace under half to an unresolved V gene and leave the rest unexplained. This sample has over 100,000 clones in its table, and roughly 92% of those were observed once. The top ten clones comprise 5.5% of the sample. A note on this clone: Its binding antigen is unknown. It has no much larger one-base neighbor in the sample; base qualities were not kept.

The material sequenced was blood. The chain was built from TRBV2 and TRBJ2-1; 9 junctional bases match TRBD2. The receptor was isolated from a man aged 18 to 30 in good health. The CDR3 here reads CASSDGGGGYNEQFF. The bases read TGTGCCAGCAGTGACGGCGGGGGGGGCTACAATGAGCAGTTCTTC. Supplemented by the reference TRBV2 and TRBJ2-1 proteins around the CDR3, the complete variable domain is EPEVTQTPSHQVTQMGQEVILRCVPISNHLYFYWYRQILGQKVEFLVSFYNNEISEKSEIFDDQFSVERPDGSNFTLKIRSTKLEDSAMYFCASSDGGGGYNEQFFGPGTRLTVL.